These T cell receptor beta chains were read from a single sample in a study of blood T cell repertoires in COVID-19. Repertoires were generated with immunoSEQ multiplex PCR, while TCRdb's copy carries only in-frame clones and drops some. The sample includes 99,000 or so clones, around 84% seen only once; the top ten take 10% to 15%. The specimen was peripheral blood. These receptors were taken from a woman aged 60-75 years in a cohort sampled during active or convalescent COVID-19. The CDR3 runs from the conserved cysteine through the conserved F or W. D genes are given only for firm matches. Size values are once, few and many counts, or a class for expanded clones, and some rows have none.

j_gene	v_gene	abundance	d_gene	CDR3aa	CDR3nt
TRBJ1-1	TRBV6-5	NA	NA	CASMDTGLNTEAFF	TGTGCCAGCATGGACACAGGTTTGAACACTGAAGCTTTCTTT
TRBJ2-5	TRBV5-5	NA	TRBD2	CASSLEGLAGPGVGTQYF	TGTGCCAGCAGCTTGGAAGGACTAGCGGGGCCGGGGGTCGGGACCCAGTACTTC
TRBJ1-1	TRBV29-1	NA	NA	CSGGGANTEAFF	TGCAGCGGCGGGGGGGCGAACACTGAAGCTTTCTTT
TRBJ1-6	TRBV27	NA	NA	CASSLWSSYNSPLHF	TGTGCCAGCAGTTTATGGAGCTCCTATAATTCACCCCTCCACTTT
TRBJ2-5	TRBV6-2/TRBV6-3	few	TRBD2	CASSASGEPQETQYF	TGTGCCAGCAGCGCTAGCGGGGAACCACAAGAGACCCAGTACTTC
TRBJ2-1	TRBV6-9	NA	NA	CASSPPGVEQFF	TGTGCCAGCAGTCCACCGGGGGTAGAGCAGTTCTTC
TRBJ2-1	TRBV19	NA	TRBD2	CASSMLSGRNQFF	TGTGCCAGTAGTATGCTTAGCGGGAGAAACCAGTTCTTC
TRBJ1-2	TRBV7-3	NA	TRBD1	CASSLNRGDSYTF	TGTGCCAGCAGCTTAAACAGGGGGGATAGCTACACCTTC
TRBJ2-3	TRBV9	NA	TRBD1	CASSEQGRDTQYF	TGTGCCAGCAGCGAACAGGGGCGGGATACGCAGTATTTT
TRBJ1-6	TRBV6-5	NA	NA	CASTAGGSPLHF	TGTGCCAGCACCGCGGGGGGTTCACCCCTCCACTTT
TRBJ2-2	TRBV11-3	NA	NA	CASSLSTGELFF	TGTGCCAGCAGCTTGAGTACCGGGGAGCTGTTTTTT
TRBJ1-4	TRBV9	NA	TRBD1	CASSVTGLNEKLFF	TGTGCCAGCAGCGTGACAGGGCTGAATGAAAAACTGTTTTTT
TRBJ1-1	TRBV5-1	NA	NA	CASSLPGDTEAFF	TGCGCCAGCAGCCTCCCGGGGGACACTGAAGCTTTCTTT
TRBJ2-7	TRBV7-9	NA	NA	CASSQGGSSYEQYF	TGTGCCAGCAGCCAGGGGGGCAGCAGCTACGAGCAGTACTTC
TRBJ1-1	TRBV6-5	NA	NA	CATLARTGNTEAFF	TGTGCCACCCTAGCTCGGACGGGGAACACTGAAGCTTTCTTT
TRBJ2-1	TRBV9	few	TRBD1	CASSGGDAYNEQFF	TGTGCCAGCTCAGGGGGAGACGCCTACAATGAGCAGTTCTTC
TRBJ1-3	TRBV12-2	NA	NA	CASRLGGRGPSGNTIYF	TGTGCAAGTCGCTTAGGGGGCAGGGGGCCCTCTGGAAACACCATATATTTT